This TCR beta chain was recovered during a study of graft-versus-host responses after intestinal transplantation. Study background: Each patient got anti-thymocyte globulin induction, then tacrolimus and steroids for two to four years.

This table comes from immunoSEQ multiplex PCR, and its TCRdb copy is limited to in-frame clones, with some not included. Found here are over 80,000 clones, about nine tenths of them singletons; the top ten hold roughly 0.2%. V lost 10 bases to trimming and J lost 7 bases, with 14 bases between them. The CDR3 totals 12 residues. The V gene's germline CDR1 is LNHDA and CDR2 SQIVND (reference sequence). Only a few counts were recorded for this clone. The antigen remains unidentified. Sequences were derived from unstimulated CD4+ T cells sorted from spleen or lymph node cells, sampled before transplant. The V and J genes are TRBV19 and TRBJ1-5, with D perhaps matching TRBD1 (6 bases). This sequence was found in a human donor who was the organ donor for an intestinal transplant. The CDR3 is CATRGTGQPQHF. CDR3 nucleotide sequence: TGTGCCACCAGGGGTACAGGGCAGCCCCAGCATTTT.